Listed here are 13 T cell receptor beta chains from one sample, sequenced in a study of shared clonotypes between healthy human individuals. The naive CD8 subset, CD45RO-negative cells positively selected for CCR7, excluded terminally differentiated effector memory CD45RA+ cells. The data were produced by immunoSEQ multiplex PCR, yet TCRdb's version contains in-frame clones alone and is incomplete. The table records fewer than 800,000 clones, 92% of them present only once. The sequenced material came from naive CD8+ T cells sorted from blood. These receptors were taken from a man aged 25 to 40 in good health.

The chain uses TRBV5-1 and TRBJ2-3; D is uncertain. The CDR3 totals 14 residues. CDR1 is SGHRS, CDR2 YFSETQ, per germline. V lost 1 base, J lost 6 bases, and 12 bases lay in between. The CDR3 reads CASSLPQTVDTQYF. CDR3 bases: TGCGCCAGCAGCTTGCCCCAGACCGTTGATACGCAGTATTTT. Supplemented by reference TRBV5-1 and TRBJ2-3, the full variable domain reads KAGVTQTPRYLIKTRGQQVTLSCSPISGHRSVSWYQQTPGQGLQFLFEYFSETQRNKGNFPGRFSGRQFSNSRSEMNVSTLELGDSALYLCASSLPQTVDTQYFGPGTRLTVL.

The gene calls are TRBV28 and TRBJ2-7, with D perhaps matching TRBD1 or TRBD2 (5 bases each). Looked up from germline, CDR1 is MDHEN and CDR2 is SYDVKM. V gave up 3 bases and J gave up 3 bases, with 18 bases separating them. This CDR3 has 16 residues. The CDR3 loop is CASSLTQGDGVYEQYF. The CDR3 DNA sequence: TGTGCCAGCAGTTTGACCCAGGGAGATGGGGTCTACGAGCAGTACTTC.

This chain links TRBV7-9 with TRBJ2-7; D is unclear. Trimming shortened V by 5 bases and J by 1 base, and 12 bases separated the two germline ends. Germline V lookup: CDR1 SEHNR, CDR2 FQNEAQ (reference sequence). The CDR3 runs to 14 residues. DNA for the CDR3: TGTGCCAGCAGCGGGTCGTTAGCTTCCTACGAGCAGTACTTC. It specifies CASSGSLASYEQYF. Combining the CDR3 with reference TRBV7-9 and TRBJ2-7 gives the whole variable domain DTGVSQNPRHKITKRGQNVTFRCDPISEHNRLYWYRQTLGQGPEFLTYFQNEAQLEKSRLLSDRFSAERPKGSFSTLEIQRTEQGDSAMYLCASSGSLASYEQYFGPGTRLTVT.

The rearrangement uses TRBV5-1 and TRBJ2-7; perhaps TRBD1 as D (6 bases). This CDR3 is 13 amino acids long. Germline V lookup: CDR1 SGHRS, CDR2 YFSETQ. V gave up 3 bases and J gave up 6 bases, with 13 bases separating them. The CDR3 nucleotides are TGCGCCAGCAGCTCCGGGCAGGGGTTCGAGCAGTACTTC. This translates into CASSSGQGFEQYF.

The gene calls are TRBV9 and TRBJ1-4; no reliable D call. Trimming removed 0 bases from V and 8 bases from J, with 14 bases in between. The CDR3 covers 15 residues. Germline lookup yields CDR1 SGDLS and CDR2 YYNGEE. Here the CDR3 DNA reads TGTGCCAGCAGCGTAGATTCGCTTGGAGGCGAAAAACTGTTTTTT. Translating it yields CASSVDSLGGEKLFF.

This chain links TRBV4-3 with TRBJ1-1; D is possibly TRBD1 (6 bases). Trimming cost V 3 bases and J 1 base, with 9 bases left between them. Looked up from germline, CDR1 is LGHNA and CDR2 is YSLEER. This CDR3 contains 14 residues. CDR3 residues: CASSHFRGNTEAFF. The CDR3 DNA reads as TGCGCCAGCAGCCACTTCAGGGGGAACACTGAAGCTTTCTTT.

A remark on this clone: The sample has other DNA sequences that encode this CDR3 too. The CDR3 DNA reads as TGTGCCAGCAGACCCACGGGGTATAGCAATCAGCCCCAGCATTTT. This gives the protein CASRPTGYSNQPQHF. The chain recombines TRBV27 with TRBJ1-5, with D hard to call. The CDR3 runs 15 residues. Per germline, CDR1 MNHEY and CDR2 SMNVEV (reference sequence). The V gene lost 6 bases and the J gene lost 0 bases, with 12 bases spanning the gap.

The chain recombines TRBV5-1 with TRBJ2-7; 13 nucleotides agree with TRBD2. The junction had 7 bases not matched to a gene; V was cut back by 4 bases and J by 0 bases. The CDR3 consists of 17 residues. Germline-derived CDR1 and CDR2 are SGHRS and YFSETQ. CDR3 sequence (DNA): TGCGCCAGCAGCCCAGGACTAGCGGGAGCCCGCTCCTACGAGCAGTACTTC. Residues: CASSPGLAGARSYEQYF.

The CDR3 coding sequence is TGTGCCAGCAGCTTAGAAGGGAGCGGCAACCTCGGTGAGCAGTTCTTC. Residues: CASSLEGSGNLGEQFF. The rearrangement joins TRBV7-6 to TRBJ2-1; weak D call: TRBD2 (5 bases). From germline, CDR1 is SGHVS and CDR2 FNYEAQ. The CDR3 extends over 16 amino acids. V lost 1 base and J lost 9, with 19 bases in between.

In the case of this clone: A much bigger clone sits one base away, suggesting this may be a read error. CDR3 sequence: CASSLDNYEQYF. The CDR3 region has the DNA TGTGCCAGCAGCTTAGACAACTACGAGCAGTACTTC. V gene TRBV11-2 combines with J gene TRBJ2-7; D is unclear. The CDR3 spans 12 residues. Between the trimmed V and J ends, which lost 0 bases and 3 bases, there was a span of 3 bases. Germline V gene sequence: CDR1 SGHAT, CDR2 FQNNGV.

J is TRBJ2-7 and V is TRBV6-1; no reliable D call. V lost 3 bases and J lost 3, with 9 bases in between. The CDR3 contains 13 residues. CDR1 and CDR2 from the germline V gene are MNHNS and SASEGT. The DNA for the CDR3 is TGTGCCAGCAGTGACGCCTTCTACTACGAGCAGTACTTC. Translating it yields CASSDAFYYEQYF.

V is TRBV9 and J is TRBJ2-3; perhaps TRBD2 as D (5 bases). Germline V gene lookup returns CDR1 SGDLS and CDR2 YYNGEE. V was pared by 3 bases and J by 4 bases, with 12 bases between. The length of the CDR3 is 14 residues. The CDR3 DNA reads as TGTGCCAGCAGCGGGACTGGCAGCCCAGATACGCAGTATTTT. The encoded protein is CASSGTGSPDTQYF. The full variable domain, with the rest looked up from reference TRBV9 and TRBJ2-3, is DSGVTQTPKHLITATGQRVTLRCSPRSGDLSVYWYQQSLDQGLQFLIQYYNGEERAKGNILERFSAQQFPDLHSELNLSSLELGDSALYFCASSGTGSPDTQYFGPGTRLTVL.

This clone was observed a single time. The genes are TRBV29-1 and TRBJ2-1; the D gene could be TRBD1 or TRBD2 (5 bases each). CDR1 and CDR2 (germline): SQVTM, ANQGSEA. V was clipped by 3 bases and J by 4 bases, with 31 bases between them. This CDR3 is built from 20 residues. This CDR3 is CSVEGYRDANLRTLYNEQFF. CDR3 in DNA: TGCAGCGTTGAGGGATACCGGGACGCTAACTTAAGAACCCTATACAATGAGCAGTTCTTC.